This T cell receptor (beta chain) was obtained from a study of CD8+CD57+ T cells in acquired aplastic anemia. This clonotype was found once. At one boundary the junction diverges from the germline segment, which might be a read error. In patients chosen for sequencing, flow cytometry had shown CD8+CD57+ cell expansion. TCR beta VDJ and CDR3 were profiled, and genomic DNA was the template. A single record per CDR3 protein comes from TCRdb applying MiXCR to the reads. The table includes fewer than 200,000 distinct CDR3 sequences, over 70% detected once. The sequence derives from a human donor with aplastic anemia. Input material: sorted CD4+, CD8+, or CD8+CD57+ T cells (not recorded which) from PBMCs.

The CDR3: CSIRGGLVNGQFF. Here the CDR3 DNA reads TGCAGTATACGGGGGGGCCTGGTCAATGGGCAGTTCTTC. The chain has TRBV20-1 and TRBJ2-1; 8 bases are shared with TRBD2. CDR1 and CDR2 (germline): DFQATT, SNEGSKA (reference sequence). This CDR3 is built from 13 residues.